The text below deals with one T cell receptor (beta chain). Its antigen is as yet unknown. Primers targeted 54 TRBV and 13 TRBJ segments. This table comes from immunoSEQ multiplex PCR, and its TCRdb copy is limited to in-frame clones, with some not included. The sample consists of approximately 90,000 clones, about nine tenths of them appearing once. This sample stems from a study of T cell repertoires and HLA-DP antigens. As for the study in general: CD4+ T cells were cocultured with HeLa cells expressing HLA-DP.

CDR1 and CDR2 from the germline V gene are LNHDA and SQIVND (reference sequence). CDR3 length: 14 residues. The V gene lost 5 bases and the J gene lost 3 bases, with 13 bases spanning the gap. This receptor was obtained from a man over 45 in good health and CMV-seronegative. V and J are TRBV19 and TRBJ1-2; D may be TRBD1 (6 bases). Material for sequencing was CD4+ T cells from PBMCs. The CDR3 protein is CASSPPQGHYGYTF. Written as DNA, the CDR3 is TGTGCCAGTAGTCCCCCGCAGGGGCACTATGGCTACACCTTC.